The present entry profiles one TCR beta chain with its context. The antigen it binds to is not known. One base away there is no much larger clone; base qualities are not given. This sample was included in a study of blood T cell repertoires in COVID-19 (dated by TCRdb to the early 2020s). For the study in its entirety: Collaborator samples came from the United States, Italy and Spain and covered acute and convalescent phases of COVID-19. The material from the prospective study consisted of cDNA or gDNA derived from T cells, B-cell-depleted T cells, or PBMCs. Subjects who had been exposed to COVID-19, were actively infected with it, or had recovered from it provided the deeply sampled blood TCRbeta repertoires that made up the dataset. A freely available public database, intended as a resource for researchers studying the immune response to SARS-CoV-2, is where the repertoires were released. Samples were obtained from the ongoing ImmuneRACE study (first 160 participants) and from over 1,000 subjects provided by 6 global collaborators. Nearly every sample came with metadata listing a de-identified subject ID, COVID-19 status, age in years and sex. HLA class I and class II types, where available, came from metadata supplied by the sample provider rather than from assay-based typing.

V is trimmed back by 0 bases and J by 7 bases, and the junction contains 5 bases that no gene match accounts for. The cysteine opens and the phenylalanine closes a CDR3 of 15 amino acids. Only CDR3 DNA is held: 45 bases, read in frame from base 1. Looking up the germline V gene (reference sequence) yields CDR1 SEHNR and CDR2 FQNEAQ. Participants in the prospective study were aged about 18 to 95 years, lived in some 24 United States geographic areas, and enrolled through a virtual design. In the prospective study, participants were assigned to cohorts based on the clinical history participants reported in a screening survey and a study questionnaire. Recovered participants in ImmuneRACE Cohort 3 were defined by two consecutive negative NP/OP PCR tests, clearance by a healthcare professional, or resolution of symptoms. Mobile phlebotomists in the prospective study collected whole blood, serum and a nasopharyngeal or oropharyngeal swab from every participant. Participants in the prospective study had the option to provide additional blood draws and questionnaires over an approximately two-month period. Prospective study blood samples were shipped either frozen or at room temperature before DNA extraction.

What the work shows at the level of the full study, not this receptor alone: The amount of clinical and demographic metadata varied by source and participant and was provided uncurated.

TCRbeta CDR3 regions were amplified from genomic DNA by means of the immunoSEQ Assay, a bias-controlled multiplex PCR. As for how the authors treated the data: The number of nucleated cells in each sample was estimated from the amplification of reference gene primers within the assay. To quantify the absolute abundance of each unique TCRbeta CDR3 rearrangement, sequence reads were collapsed and filtered. For each sample, productive Simpson clonality was calculated by taking the square root of Simpson's diversity index across productive rearrangements. The clones in this table, taken by TCRdb from immuneACCESS, are in-frame only. Not every clone is retained; where verified, under half of the shortfall comes from an unresolved V gene, and the cause of the rest is unknown. V and J calls plus clone size are reproduced from that table; the DNA served to infer D and trimming. Within this sample are 200,000 to 250,000 clones, with 87% of them counted one time only. Of the sample, less than 14% falls within the top ten clones.

Source material: PBMCs or T cells enriched from blood (not recorded which). This TCR derives from a man younger than 40 who had recovered from COVID-19. The rearrangement combines TRBV7-9 with TRBJ2-3, with TRBD2 matching 9 junction bases. The nucleotide sequence is TGTGCCAGCAGCTTAGCTAGCGGGAGTGCGAATACGCAGTATTTT. This sequence encodes CASSLASGSANTQYF.